These 24 T cell receptor beta chains came from one sample sequenced in a study of somatic mutations in cytotoxic T cells in rheumatoid arthritis. The table came from immunoSEQ multiplex PCR; TCRdb's copy has only in-frame clones and leaves some out. This table holds some 16,000 clones, approximately 80% found once. The material sequenced was CD8+ T cells sorted from blood. These TCRs come from an adult with rheumatoid arthritis.

The chain has TRBV29-1 and TRBJ2-5; TRBD2 matches 7 bases. The CDR3 extends over 15 amino acids. The trim removed 1 base at V and 7 bases at J, leaving 12 bases unmatched. The V gene's germline CDR1 is SQVTM and CDR2 ANQGSEA. The CDR3 reads CSVEGVTSADRTQYF. In DNA, the CDR3 is TGCAGCGTTGAAGGAGTCACTAGCGCAGATCGGACCCAGTACTTC.

V gene TRBV9 combines with J gene TRBJ1-3; the D is unclear. Germline assignment: CDR1 SGDLS and CDR2 YYNGEE. CDR3 length: 16 residues. V lost 0 bases, J lost 0 bases, and 10 bases lay in between. CDR3 amino acids: CASSVAERHSGNTIYF. The CDR3 nucleotides read TGTGCCAGCAGCGTAGCGGAGAGACACTCTGGAAACACCATATATTTT.

A few counts support this clone. This sequence joins TRBV2 and TRBJ2-1; the D gene is possibly TRBD2 (6 bases). Trimming removed 7 bases at V and 0 bases at J, with 10 bases between. This CDR3 is 14 amino acids long. Germline V gene lookup returns CDR1 SNHLY and CDR2 FYNNEI. CDR3 bases: TGTGCCAGCATTGGGGGGAGCTCCTACAATGAGCAGTTCTTC. This gives the protein CASIGGSSYNEQFF.

The V and J genes are TRBV2 and TRBJ2-7; perhaps D is TRBD1 or TRBD2 (5 bases each). The CDR3 loop spans 14 amino acids. The germline gives CDR1 SNHLY, CDR2 FYNNEI. Trimming pared 3 bases from V and 7 bases from J, leaving 16 bases between. This CDR3 is CASSDPGPADEQYF. The CDR3 DNA sequence: TGTGCCAGCAGTGATCCGGGGCCCGCGGATGAGCAGTACTTC. The full variable domain, its missing parts supplied by reference TRBV2 and TRBJ2-7, is EPEVTQTPSHQVTQMGQEVILRCVPISNHLYFYWYRQILGQKVEFLVSFYNNEISEKSEIFDDQFSVERPDGSNFTLKIRSTKLEDSAMYFCASSDPGPADEQYFGPGTRLTVT.

The chain employs TRBV11-2 and TRBJ2-7, with a weak D call TRBD1 (6 bases). The germline V and J ends were trimmed by 1 base and 3 bases, with 16 bases remaining between them. Germline CDR1 and CDR2: SGHAT and FQNNGV. The CDR3 is made up of 16 amino acids. CDR3 residues: CASSLGGHDNYYEQYF. CDR3 sequence (DNA): TGTGCCAGCAGCTTAGGGGGACACGACAACTACTACGAGCAGTACTTC.

The CDR3 here is CASSPSGGVYNEQFF. CDR3 coding DNA: TGTGCCAGCAGTCCGAGCGGGGGGGTATACAATGAGCAGTTCTTC. This chain joins TRBV6-5 and TRBJ2-1, with 10 bases identical to TRBD2. From germline, CDR1 is MNHEY and CDR2 SVGAGI. The V and J ends lost 5 bases and 4 bases, in that order; junction bases with no gene match: 5. This CDR3 contains 15 residues.

This chain connects TRBV11-2 to TRBJ2-1; TRBD2 agrees at 15 bases. J lost 9 bases, V lost 2 bases, and 8 bases had no gene match. The germline gives CDR1 SGHAT, CDR2 FQNNGV. CDR3 length: 17 amino acids. This CDR3 is CASSLYRTSGGDTEQFF. CDR3 nucleotide sequence: TGTGCCAGCAGCTTATACAGGACTAGCGGGGGGGACACTGAGCAGTTCTTC.

For the CDR3, the DNA is TGCGCCAGCAGCCAAGTACCGGACTCTGGGGCCAACGTCCTGACTTTC. Residues: CASSQVPDSGANVLTF. The V gene is TRBV4-1, the J gene TRBJ2-6; no definite D call. The V and J ends lost 1 base and 0 bases respectively, with 7 bases between them. Germline CDR1 and CDR2: MGHRA and YSYEKL. The CDR3 contains 16 residues.

The chain has TRBV10-3 and TRBJ2-3, with TRBD2 matching 10 bases. V gave up 1 base and J gave up 1 base; unmatched junction bases: 2. CDR1 and CDR2 (germline): ENHRY, SYGVKD. CDR3 length: 16 amino acids. CDR3 amino acids: CAISEFSGGRTDTQYF. The CDR3 DNA is TGTGCCATCAGTGAGTTTAGCGGGGGGCGCACAGATACGCAGTATTTT.

The V gene is TRBV7-9, the J gene TRBJ1-1, with 9 nucleotides matching TRBD1. The length of the CDR3 is 17 residues. V lost 3 bases to trimming and J lost 5 bases; unmatched junction nucleotides: 13. Germline CDR1 SEHNR, CDR2 FQNEAQ (reference sequence). CDR3 nucleotides: TGTGCCAGCAGCTTTCACGACAGGGGGGGCGCGCGGACTGAAGCTTTCTTT. Its protein product is CASSFHDRGGARTEAFF.

This rearrangement joins TRBV27 to TRBJ1-2; D is unresolved. The CDR3 is 15 amino acids. Deletions cut 1 base from V and 7 bases from J, with 16 bases between. The germline V gene encodes CDR1 MNHEY and CDR2 SMNVEV (reference sequence). The CDR3 nucleotides are TGTGCCAGCAGTTTATGGGGAGGATGGGTTTCTGGCTACACCTTC. The encoded protein is CASSLWGGWVSGYTF.

The sample holds a few counts of this clone. The gene calls are TRBV6-6 and TRBJ1-5; D is uncertain. The germline CDR1 and CDR2 sequences are MNHNY and SVGAGI (reference sequence). Trimming left V 2 bases short and J 0 bases short, with 11 bases between. The CDR3 totals 16 residues. As DNA, the CDR3 is TGTGCCAGCAGTTACCTTACCGGGAGTAGCAATCAGCCCCAGCATTTT. This encodes CASSYLTGSSNQPQHF.

This clone was observed a few times. The CDR3 nucleotides read TGTGCCAGTAGTAAACAGGGGCCCGATGGCTACACCTTC. Amino acid sequence: CASSKQGPDGYTF. V is TRBV19 and J is TRBJ1-2; 7 nucleotides match TRBD1. Unmatched junction bases numbered 5, after V lost 4 bases and J lost 6 bases. The CDR3 sequence is 13 residues long. CDR1 is LNHDA, CDR2 SQIVND, per germline (reference sequence).

This clone occurred a few times. This chain uses TRBV4-1 with TRBJ2-7, with D hard to call. Germline V CDR1 and CDR2: MGHRA, YSYEKL. V lost 0 bases and J 5 bases, leaving 5 bases between the germline ends. The CDR3 has 12 residues. CDR3 sequence: CASSQDLHEQYF. In nucleotides, the CDR3 is TGCGCCAGCAGCCAAGATCTTCACGAGCAGTACTTC.

This clone was seen once. The CDR3 sequence: CARGKDSPNYGYTF. In DNA, the CDR3 is TGTGCCCGCGGAAAGGACAGCCCGAACTATGGCTACACCTTC. The V and J genes are TRBV30 and TRBJ1-2; TRBD1 is a possible D gene (6 bases). This CDR3 is built from 14 residues. Per the germline V gene, CDR1 is GTSNPN and CDR2 is SVGIG (reference sequence). V lost 8 bases to trimming and J lost 2 bases, with 18 bases between them.

The chain uses TRBV28 and TRBJ2-5; 10 positions match TRBD1. Germline CDR1 reads MDHEN; CDR2 reads SYDVKM. The junction had 5 bases not matched to a gene; V was cut back by 1 base and J by 0 bases. The CDR3 extends over 17 amino acids. The CDR3 loop reads CASSLFGQGEYQETQYF. In DNA, the CDR3 is TGTGCCAGCAGTTTATTCGGACAGGGGGAGTACCAAGAGACCCAGTACTTC.

The gene calls are TRBV9 and TRBJ2-1; TRBD2 matches 14 bases. With V trimmed by 4 bases and J by 8 bases, 8 bases remained unmatched. Germline lookup yields CDR1 SGDLS and CDR2 YYNGEE. The CDR3 extends over 16 amino acids. The CDR3 loop is CASSSRLAGGSDEQFF. In DNA, the CDR3 is TGTGCCAGCAGCTCCCGACTAGCGGGGGGGTCGGATGAGCAGTTCTTC.

The chain couples TRBV9 to TRBJ1-2, with 9 bases that match TRBD1. The CDR3 has 16 residues. The germline V gene encodes CDR1 SGDLS and CDR2 YYNGEE. The junction had 4 bases not matched to a gene; V was cut back by 0 bases and J by 1 base. The CDR3 region has the DNA TGTGCCAGCAGCGTAGACAGGGGGCCAGTTAACTATGGCTACACCTTC. It specifies CASSVDRGPVNYGYTF.

The chain is built from TRBV7-3 and TRBJ2-2, with TRBD1 matching over 7 bases. The CDR3 consists of 17 residues. CDR1 is SGHTA, CDR2 FQGTGA, per germline. Losses at the gene ends were 4 bases for V and 7 bases for J; bases not matched to a gene: 15. In DNA form, the CDR3 reads TGTGCCAGCAGCTCCCACGACAGGGAAGGAATTGGCGGGGAGCTGTTTTTT. Translated: CASSSHDREGIGGELFF.

The genes are TRBV13 and TRBJ1-1; 7 positions match TRBD1. CDR1 is PRHDT, CDR2 FYEKMQ, per germline (reference sequence). CDR3 length equals 14 residues. The V segment lost 5 bases and the J segment 5 bases; nucleotides outside the gene matches: 8. The CDR3 DNA follows: TGTGCCAGCAGCCTGGGACAGACGGTTACTGAAGCTTTCTTT. Protein: CASSLGQTVTEAFF.

The chain couples TRBV28 to TRBJ2-5, with 8 bases fitting TRBD1. V lost 6 bases, J lost 5 bases, and 5 bases stayed unmatched. This CDR3 region has 13 residues. CDR1 is MDHEN, CDR2 SYDVKM, per germline. CDR3: CASSGQGRETQYF. In nucleotides, the CDR3 is TGTGCCAGCAGCGGACAGGGTCGGGAGACCCAGTACTTC. Together with reference TRBV28 and TRBJ2-5, the CDR3 gives the full variable domain: DVKVTQSSRYLVKRTGEKVFLECVQDMDHENMFWYRQDPGLGLRLIYFSYDVKMKEKGDIPEGYSVSREKKERFSLILESASTNQTSMYLCASSGQGRETQYFGPGTRLLVL.

This clone was recorded once. The chain joins TRBV23-1 to TRBJ1-5, with D hard to call. TRBV23-1 is an open reading frame, and its role is uncertain. CDR3 length: 17 amino acids. Trimming pared 3 bases from V and 5 bases from J, leaving 20 bases between. The CDR3 here is CASSQSRRPPRDQPQHF. Here the CDR3 DNA reads TGCGCCAGCAGTCAGAGCCGAAGGCCACCTCGAGATCAGCCCCAGCATTTT.

The chain links TRBV5-6 to TRBJ1-1; D is perhaps TRBD1 (6 bases). Trimming removed 2 bases from V and 4 bases from J, with 15 bases in between. Germline assignment: CDR1 SGHDT and CDR2 YYEEEE. The CDR3 is 15 residues long. This CDR3 reads CASSFNRDLVTEAFF. For the CDR3, the DNA is TGTGCCAGCAGCTTCAACAGGGACCTCGTCACTGAAGCTTTCTTT.

The chain joins TRBV7-9 to TRBJ2-7; TRBD2 matches at 11 bases. V was clipped by 5 bases and J by 2 bases; unmatched bases: 5. Per germline, CDR1 SEHNR and CDR2 FQNEAQ (reference sequence). This CDR3 region has 15 residues. In nucleotides, the CDR3 is TGTGCCAGCAGCACCCCTAGCGGGGGGACCTACGAGCAGTACTTC. Protein product: CASSTPSGGTYEQYF.